This record concerns one T cell receptor beta chain sequence. Germline CDR1 SQVTM, CDR2 ANQGSEA. Trimming pared 7 bases from V and 8 bases from J, leaving 16 bases between. The CDR3 totals 12 residues. The entry originates in a study of chemoradiotherapy in HPV16-positive cancers. Profiling relied on immunoSEQ multiplex PCR, and the TCRdb table lists in-frame clones only, not all of them. The table shows some 34,000 clones, with 70% to 90% occurring only once. This TCR came from a human donor with HPV-associated anogenital cancer. The sequenced sample was blood, obtained from a patient who underwent chemoradiotherapy. This rearrangement joins TRBV29-1 to TRBJ2-3; a weak D match, TRBD2 (6 bases). The CDR3 DNA is TGCAGCGATGCGACCTTGGGGGGTACGCAGTATTTT. Translated, it gives CSDATLGGTQYF.